This T cell receptor (beta chain) was identified in a study of PD-1 blockade in classical Hodgkin lymphoma. As for the study in general: Patients were given intravenous nivolumab, 3 mg/kg, every 2 weeks. Study-wide results and caveats: For complete responders, baseline diversity was comparable to that of newly diagnosed patients. When nivolumab was started under 1 year after ASCT, patients were excluded. Newly diagnosed patients were reported to start with lower TCR diversity than healthy donors.

Stated time point: cycle 4 day 1 (C4D1), after 6 weeks of nivolumab. Each patient experienced a relapse that followed autologous stem cell transplantation, and brentuximab vedotin exposure varied. In its sample, this clone was seen a few times. What it binds is unknown. The V gene's germline CDR1 is MNHEY and CDR2 SVGAGI. The CDR3 covers 11 residues. Trimming took off 6 bases at V and 14 bases at J, with 16 bases between the two ends. Profiled with immunoSEQ multiplex PCR; TCRdb holds only in-frame clones, not every one. The table lists some 30,000 clones, 72% of them singletons. The chain joins TRBV6-5 to TRBJ1-1; D not resolved. Here the sequenced sample was peripheral blood mononuclear cells (PBMCs), taken before the fourth cycle of nivolumab. The clonotype comes from a human donor with classical Hodgkin lymphoma. The CDR3 nucleotides read TGTGCCAGCAGGATCGGTCTCCGAACCTTCTTT. Translated: CASRIGLRTFF.